This section outlines one T cell receptor (beta chain) sequence together with its context. One junction end disagrees with the germline gene, perhaps due to a read error. The data belong to a study of blood T cell repertoires in COVID-19. The overall study: The samples span acute and convalescent COVID-19 from the United States, Italy and Spain.

Method: immunoSEQ multiplex PCR; TCRdb's copy keeps in-frame clones and lacks some. The profile shows 400,000 or so clones, approximately 85% of them singletons. The CDR3 covers 13 residues. In germline, CDR1 is SGHRS, CDR2 YFSETQ. The sample comprised PBMCs or T cells enriched from blood (not recorded which). The sequence was obtained from a woman in her thirties or forties with acute COVID-19. The gene calls are TRBV5-1 and TRBJ1-5; tentative D call: TRBD1 (5 bases). CDR3 loop: CASSQGGNQPQHF. CDR3 coding DNA: TGCGCCAGCAGTCAGGGAGGCAACCAGCCCCAGCATTTT. Filled out from reference TRBV5-1 and TRBJ1-5, the complete variable domain reads KAGVTQTPRYLIKTRGQQVTLSCSPISGHRSVSWYQQTPGQGLQFLFEYFSETQRNKGNFPGRFSGRQFSNSRSEMNVSTLELGDSALYLCASSQGGNQPQHFGDGTRLSIL.